These T cell receptor beta chains were read from a single sample in a study of cytomegalovirus exposure and HLA in healthy donors. Profiling relied on immunoSEQ multiplex PCR, and the TCRdb table lists in-frame clones only, not all of them. The sample has 180,000 or so clones, more than 70% seen once; the top ten hold around 1.4%. The sequenced material came from PBMCs. The receptors were sampled from a girl aged 10 to 17 in good health and CMV-seropositive. Both conserved end residues are part of each CDR3. The D gene is left open where the match is weak. Size is stated for part of the rows, as once, few or many counts, or as a class when the clone is expanded.

d_call j_call clone_size v_call cdr3_nt cdr3_aa
NA TRBJ2-6 NA TRBV15 TGTGCCACCAGCAGACCTCACAGGGCTGGGGCCAACGTCCTGACTTTC CATSRPHRAGANVLTF
TRBD1 TRBJ1-1 NA TRBV2 TGTGCCAGCAGTGATCGACAGGGATACACTGAAGCTTTCTTT CASSDRQGYTEAFF
NA TRBJ2-5 NA TRBV5-1 TGCGCCAGCAGCTTGGAGCGGGGACATCAAGAGACCCAGTACTTC CASSLERGHQETQYF
NA TRBJ2-7 NA TRBV4-1 TGCGCCAGCAGCCAAGTTGCGACAGGTAGCTCCTACGAGCAGTACTTC CASSQVATGSSYEQYF
TRBD2 TRBJ2-5 NA TRBV5-4 TGTGCCAGCAGCCCCGGACTAGCGGGGGGGGAAGAGACCCAGTACTTC CASSPGLAGGEETQYF
NA TRBJ1-3 few TRBV6-1 TGTGCCAGCACCCGGGACACCATCTCTGGAAACACCATATATTTT CASTRDTISGNTIYF
NA TRBJ1-1 NA TRBV15 TGTGCCACCAGCACCGGAGGGAGTGACACTGAAGCTTTCTTT CATSTGGSDTEAFF
NA TRBJ1-2 NA TRBV6-5 TGTGCCAGCAGTTACTCTGGCACTGGAGGGAATGGCTACACCTTC CASSYSGTGGNGYTF
TRBD1 TRBJ1-2 NA TRBV4-1 TGCGCCAGCAGCCTGACAGGGAGCTATGGCTACACCTTC CASSLTGSYGYTF
NA TRBJ2-7 NA TRBV6-5 TGTGCCAGCAGCCAGGGGCAAAGGTACGAGCAGTACTTC CASSQGQRYEQYF
TRBD1 TRBJ2-2 NA TRBV5-5 TGTGCCAGCAGTCCGTGGACAGGGGGCATCACCGGGGAGCTGTTTTTT CASSPWTGGITGELFF
TRBD2 TRBJ2-1 NA TRBV30 TGTGCCTGGAGGAAAGCGGGAGCGAATGAGCAGTTCTTC CAWRKAGANEQFF
NA TRBJ1-2 NA TRBV4-1 TGCGCCAGCAGCCAAGAAGCTCGCGGGGGGGCCCCTAATGGCTACACCTTC CASSQEARGGAPNGYTF
TRBD1 TRBJ1-1 NA TRBV10-2 TGCGCCAGCAGTGACGAGGGGGCATACACTGAAGCTTTCTTT CASSDEGAYTEAFF
NA TRBJ1-5 NA TRBV30 TGTGCCTGGAGTGTACGGGGGGATCAGCCCCAGCATTTT CAWSVRGDQPQHF
TRBD1 TRBJ1-2 once TRBV6-6 TGTGCCAGCAGTTTGGGACAGGGGGACTATGGCTACACCTTC CASSLGQGDYGYTF
TRBD2 TRBJ2-5 NA TRBV6-4 TGTGCCAGCAGTGGACTAGCGGGAGACCAAGAGACCCAGTACTTC CASSGLAGDQETQYF
NA TRBJ2-5 NA TRBV7-2 TGTGCCAGCAGCTTAAGTCCGGTCGGGGAGACCCAGTACTTC CASSLSPVGETQYF
TRBD2 TRBJ2-1 NA TRBV5-6 TGTGCCAGCAGCTTGGGGCTAGCGGAGTGGGATGAGCAGTTCTTC CASSLGLAEWDEQFF
NA TRBJ1-5 NA TRBV19 TGTGCCAGTAGTCGGGGGGATATCGGTAGCAATCAGCCCCAGCATTTT CASSRGDIGSNQPQHF
TRBD2 TRBJ2-1 NA TRBV7-3 TGTGCCAGCAGTCCGTCGGGACTAGCGGGTAATGAGCAGTTCTTC CASSPSGLAGNEQFF
NA TRBJ1-2 NA TRBV5-1 TGCGCCAGCCCCGTAGGGAGCGGCAATTATGGCTACACCTTC CASPVGSGNYGYTF
TRBD1 TRBJ1-5 few TRBV9 TGTGCCAGCAGCGTAGGACAGGGGGGCAATCAGCCCCAGCATTTT CASSVGQGGNQPQHF
NA TRBJ1-1 many TRBV25-1 TGTGCCAGCAGTGACACCTCGGGCACTGAAGCTTTCTTT CASSDTSGTEAFF
TRBD1 TRBJ1-3 few TRBV11-2 TGTGCCAGCAGCTCCCCGGGACAGCTCTCTGGAAACACCATATATTTT CASSSPGQLSGNTIYF
TRBD2 TRBJ2-3 NA TRBV5-1 TGCGCCAGCAGCTTGGATGAGACTAGCTTCGGTTATTTT CASSLDETSFGYF
NA TRBJ1-4 NA TRBV16 TGTGCCAGCAGCCAATATTCACGGGAAAAACTGTTTTTT CASSQYSREKLFF
TRBD2 TRBJ2-3 NA TRBV10-3 TGTGCCATCAGTGAGTCGGGTAGCGGGCGAAGCACAGATACGCAGTATTTT CAISESGSGRSTDTQYF
NA TRBJ1-2 NA TRBV27 TGTGCCAGCAGTCCCCGAGGCAGTGACTATGGCTACACCTTC CASSPRGSDYGYTF
NA TRBJ2-7 NA TRBV30 TGTGCCTGGAGTGTGGCCCCCTACGAGCAGTACTTC CAWSVAPYEQYF
TRBD2 TRBJ2-1 NA TRBV5-1 TGCGCCAGCAGCTTGGCCCTATTAGCGGGACTCAATGAGCAGTTCTTC CASSLALLAGLNEQFF
NA TRBJ2-1 NA TRBV9 TGTGCCAGCAGCGTACGGAGCTCCTACAATGAGCAGTTCTTC CASSVRSSYNEQFF
TRBD1 TRBJ1-5 NA TRBV4-2 TGTGCCAGCAGCCAAGATGGGGACAGCCGCCGTCCCCAGCATTTT CASSQDGDSRRPQHF
TRBD2 TRBJ2-1 few TRBV6-1 TGTGCCAGCAGTGAACTAGCGGGGCCCAATGAGCAGTTCTTC CASSELAGPNEQFF
NA TRBJ2-2 once TRBV27 TGTGCCAGCAGTTCAAGGGGGGGCTCCGCGAGGCCCGGGGAGCTGTTTTTT CASSSRGGSARPGELFF
NA TRBJ2-1 NA TRBV5-1 TGCGCCAGCAGCTCCCTCCCCGTGGGAGCCAGCTACAATGAGCAGTTCTTC CASSSLPVGASYNEQFF
TRBD2 TRBJ2-1 NA TRBV6-6 TGTGCCAGCAGTTACGGGCGGGAGGGTTATGAGCAGTTCTTC CASSYGREGYEQFF
TRBD1 TRBJ1-1 NA TRBV28 TGTGCCAGCATCCCCCGGACAGGGCTCATGAACACTGAAGCTTTCTTT CASIPRTGLMNTEAFF
TRBD2 TRBJ2-5 NA TRBV7-8 TGTGCCAGCAGCTTGGTAAATAGCGGGAGTCGGGAGACCCAGTACTTC CASSLVNSGSRETQYF
NA TRBJ2-3 NA TRBV11-3 TGTGCCAGCAGCCCTCTGGCCGAAGATACGCAGTATTTT CASSPLAEDTQYF
NA TRBJ2-5 NA TRBV12-5 TGTGCTAGTGGTTTATCCAGCCAAGAGACCCAGTACTTC CASGLSSQETQYF
NA TRBJ1-5 NA TRBV2 TGTGCCAGCAGGCGACGGGTTAATGGCAATCAGCCCCAGCATTTT CASRRRVNGNQPQHF
TRBD2 TRBJ2-3 NA TRBV10-3 TGTGCCATCAGTGTAGGGACTAGTGGCGCAGATACGCAGTATTTT CAISVGTSGADTQYF
NA TRBJ2-7 NA TRBV4-1 TGCGCCAGCAGCCATCCGGGACAAACCCACGAGCAGTACTTC CASSHPGQTHEQYF
TRBD2 TRBJ2-7 NA TRBV25-1 TGTGCCAGCAGTGAATGGACTAGCGGGAGCGAGCAGTACTTC CASSEWTSGSEQYF
TRBD2 TRBJ2-7 NA TRBV9 TGTGCCAGCAGCGTAGCCAGCGGGAGCTACGAGCAGTACTTC CASSVASGSYEQYF
NA TRBJ2-1 NA TRBV27 TGTGCCAGCGCCTTCAGGGTCCATGAGCAGTTCTTC CASAFRVHEQFF
TRBD1 TRBJ1-2 once TRBV11-2 TGTGCCAGCAGCTTGACAGGGGGCGGCTATGGCTACACCTTC CASSLTGGGYGYTF
NA TRBJ2-1 NA TRBV7-2 TGTGCCAGCAGCTTATACTCCTCTTACAATGAGCAGTTCTTC CASSLYSSYNEQFF
NA TRBJ2-3 NA TRBV14 TGTGCCAGCAGCCAGATGACTAGCACAGATACGCAGTATTTT CASSQMTSTDTQYF
NA TRBJ2-6 NA TRBV9 TGTGCCAGCAGCGTAGGGCTCTCTGGGGCCAACGTCCTGACTTTC CASSVGLSGANVLTF
NA TRBJ2-1 NA TRBV27 TGTGCCAGCAGTTTAAACAGTGACAATGAGCAGTTCTTC CASSLNSDNEQFF
NA TRBJ1-2 NA TRBV29-1 TGCAGCGTTGGGAACCAGGCGGGCTACACCTTC CSVGNQAGYTF
TRBD2 TRBJ2-7 NA TRBV25-1 TGTGCCAGCAGCCCCCGGACTAGCGGCGAGCAGTACTTC CASSPRTSGEQYF
NA TRBJ1-2 NA TRBV29-1 TGCAGCGTTGTTCCAGGGGCCGGCTACACCTTC CSVVPGAGYTF
NA TRBJ1-1 once TRBV6-6 TGTGCCAGCAGTTACGGGCAGGGCGGTGGGACTGAAGCTTTCTTT CASSYGQGGGTEAFF
TRBD1 TRBJ1-1 NA TRBV7-9 TGTGCCAGCAGCTCGCGGGACAGGGGGCCTGGTGAAGCTTTCTTT CASSSRDRGPGEAFF
NA TRBJ1-2 NA TRBV7-9 TGTGCCAGCAGCTTAAGCACAGAACCAAACTATGGCTACACCTTC CASSLSTEPNYGYTF
TRBD2 TRBJ2-7 NA TRBV12-5 TGTGCTAGTGGTTTGGTGGTAAATAGCGGGAGCGCAGTGGGAGAGCAGTACTTC CASGLVVNSGSAVGEQYF
NA TRBJ1-2 NA TRBV28 TGTGCCAGTCAAGGAGGCCAGGCGAATGGCTACACCTTC CASQGGQANGYTF